These 17 T cell receptor beta chains originate from one sample sequenced in a study of CD8 T cells in Susac syndrome. The authors reverse transcribed about 0.45 to 1 ug RNA with random hexamers. One entry per CDR3 protein results from TCRdb running MiXCR on the immunoSEQ multiplex PCR reads. The sample holds some 450,000 distinct CDR3 sequences, roughly 85% seen once. The specimen sequenced was CD8+ T cells from PBMCs. The receptors originated from a human donor with multiple sclerosis.

The J gene is TRBJ2-5, the V gene TRBV12-3 or TRBV12-4; possible D gene TRBD1, 5 bases. Trimming took off 4 bases at V and 5 bases at J, with 14 bases between the two ends. This CDR3 has 14 amino acids. CDR3 nucleotides: TGTGCCAGCAGTTCTCAGGGTGCCGGGGAGACCCAGTACTTC. This sequence encodes CASSSQGAGETQYF.

The chain links TRBV6-5 to TRBJ2-7; TRBD2 might be the D (6 bases). In germline, CDR1 is MNHEY, CDR2 SVGAGI. The CDR3 runs 15 residues. The V end lost 5 bases, the J end lost 3 bases, and 17 bases lay between the germline ends. This chain's CDR3 is CASSLQRAQGYEQYF. The DNA for the CDR3 is TGTGCCAGCAGTCTACAGCGGGCTCAAGGCTACGAGCAGTACTTC.

The chain employs TRBV6-2 or TRBV6-3 and TRBJ2-3, with D possibly TRBD2 on 6 matching bases. Per the germline V gene, CDR1 is MNHEY and CDR2 is SVGEGT. The CDR3 extends over 15 amino acids. The V and J ends lost 2 bases and 3 bases respectively, with 12 bases between them. CDR3 protein: CASSYRDFQTDTQYF. The CDR3 DNA sequence: TGTGCCAGCAGTTACCGGGACTTCCAAACAGATACGCAGTATTTT.

V and J are TRBV27 and TRBJ2-1; D gene uncertain. V was trimmed by 4 bases and J by 3 bases, leaving 7 bases between them. CDR3 length equals 13 residues. Germline loops: CDR1 MNHEY, CDR2 SMNVEV (reference sequence). Here the CDR3 reads CASSYSDYNEQFF. For the CDR3, the DNA is TGTGCCAGCAGTTATTCCGACTACAATGAGCAGTTCTTC.

V is TRBV7-2 and J is TRBJ2-7; D is unclear. Germline CDR1 and CDR2: SGHTA and FQGNSA. V was clipped by 5 bases and J by 0 bases, with 11 bases between them. This CDR3 is built from 14 residues. The DNA for the CDR3 is TGTGCCAGCAGCCCGGGCGCCGTCTCCTACGAGCAGTACTTC. Its translation: CASSPGAVSYEQYF.

The chain links TRBV6-5 to TRBJ1-1; D not certain. Trimming took 10 bases from V and 5 from J, leaving 20 bases between them. Germline loops: CDR1 MNHEY, CDR2 SVGAGI. The CDR3 sequence is 14 residues long. In DNA form, the CDR3 reads TGTGCCACCCGGCAGGAAATTTTCGATACTGAAGCTTTCTTT. Translating it yields CATRQEIFDTEAFF.

V gene TRBV11-3 combines with J gene TRBJ2-1; TRBD1 agrees at 9 bases. Germline loops: CDR1 SGHNT, CDR2 YENEEA. The CDR3 is 15 residues long. Trimming took 5 bases from V and 6 from J; bases not matched to a gene: 8. This chain's CDR3 is CASSPGQGKSNEQFF. The CDR3 DNA reads TGTGCCAGCAGCCCGGGACAGGGAAAGTCCAATGAGCAGTTCTTC.

The chain employs TRBV12-3 or TRBV12-4 and TRBJ2-5, with D uncertain. The length of the CDR3 is 12 residues. The V end was cut by 5 bases, the J end by 1 base, with 5 bases between. The CDR3 region is CASSATQETQYF. CDR3 sequence (DNA): TGTGCCAGCAGTGCGACCCAAGAGACCCAGTACTTC.

V is TRBV27 and J is TRBJ2-3; 8 bases are shared with TRBD2. This CDR3 has 14 amino acids. V lost 4 bases and J lost 5; bases outside the gene matches: 5. The germline gives CDR1 MNHEY, CDR2 SMNVEV (reference sequence). CDR3 protein: CASSWTSLLDTQYF. CDR3 DNA sequence: TGTGCCAGCAGTTGGACTAGCCTTCTAGATACGCAGTATTTT.

The chain uses TRBV18 and TRBJ2-1, with 10 bases that match TRBD1. The CDR3 has 15 residues. CDR1 and CDR2 (germline): KGHSH, LQKENI. V was clipped by 5 bases and J by 8 bases; unmatched bases: 9. The CDR3 loop is CASSSLDRGVDEQFF. The CDR3 DNA reads TGTGCCAGCTCATCTTTGGACAGGGGGGTCGATGAGCAGTTCTTC. The full variable domain, its missing parts supplied by reference TRBV18 and TRBJ2-1, is NAGVMQNPRHLVRRRGQEARLRCSPMKGHSHVYWYRQLPEEGLKFMVYLQKENIIDESGMPKERFSAEFPKEGPSILRIQQVVRGDSAAYFCASSSLDRGVDEQFFGPGTRLTVL.

The chain couples TRBV5-1 to TRBJ1-1; D uncertain. V gave up 2 bases and J gave up 1 base, with 6 bases separating them. Germline V gives CDR1 SGHRS, CDR2 YFSETQ. This CDR3 region has 13 residues. The CDR3: CASSFEENTEAFF. In DNA form, the CDR3 reads TGCGCCAGCAGCTTTGAGGAGAACACTGAAGCTTTCTTT.

This clonotype was seen a handful of times. The chain carries TRBV6-1 and TRBJ2-2; D possibly uses TRBD1 or TRBD2 (5 bases each). This CDR3 is built from 13 residues. The V end was cut by 3 bases, the J end by 3 bases, with 5 bases between. Looked up from germline, CDR1 is MNHNS and CDR2 is SASEGT. The CDR3: CASSEGHTGELFF. The CDR3, as DNA: TGTGCCAGCAGTGAGGGACACACCGGGGAGCTGTTTTTT.

V is TRBV15 and J is TRBJ2-1, with 11 bases aligning to TRBD2. CDR3 length: 15 amino acids. Germline V gene sequence: CDR1 LNHNV, CDR2 YYDKDF (reference sequence). Trimming took 3 bases from V and 7 from J; bases not matched to a gene: 5. CDR3 in amino acids: CATSRVAGGLNEQFF. As DNA, the CDR3 is TGTGCCACCAGCAGGGTAGCGGGGGGGTTAAATGAGCAGTTCTTC.

V is TRBV30 and J is TRBJ2-3; no clear D. Trimming took 6 bases from V and 2 from J, leaving 12 bases between them. The germline CDR1 and CDR2 sequences are GTSNPN and SVGIG (reference sequence). The CDR3 loop spans 13 amino acids. As DNA, the CDR3 is TGTGCCTGTCTCATTTCCCTCACAGATACGCAGTATTTT. Translation gives CACLISLTDTQYF.

This clonotype was detected only once. The V gene is TRBV27, the J gene TRBJ1-2; D is undetermined. The V gene lost 2 bases and the J gene lost 8 bases, with 12 bases spanning the gap. This CDR3 contains 13 residues. Germline CDR1 MNHEY, CDR2 SMNVEV (reference sequence). The CDR3 DNA follows: TGTGCCAGCAGTTTAGTGCAGTGGCGAGGCTACACCTTC. Protein sequence: CASSLVQWRGYTF.

This sequence joins TRBV28 and TRBJ2-3, with 9 bases lining up with TRBD1. V was pared by 3 bases and J by 6 bases, with 7 bases of the junction left unmatched. Germline V gene sequence: CDR1 MDHEN, CDR2 SYDVKM. The CDR3 spans 15 residues. CDR3 sequence (DNA): TGTGCCAGCAGTTTCCGGGACAGGGCGTTGGATACGCAGTATTTT. This translates into CASSFRDRALDTQYF.

This clonotype appeared a few times. The gene calls are TRBV30 and TRBJ2-7, with TRBD1 as a possible D gene (6 bases). Germline CDR1 is GTSNPN and CDR2 is SVGIG (reference sequence). Trimming removed 1 base from V and 5 bases from J, with 9 bases in between. This CDR3 region has 12 residues. CDR3 DNA: TGTGCCTGGAGTGATGGGGGCGACGAGCAGTACTTC. It yields the protein CAWSDGGDEQYF.